This T cell receptor beta chain originates from a study of long-term antiretroviral therapy in people with HIV (dated by TCRdb to between 2022 and 2023). Describing the broader study: Collection of the earliest samples took place about a decade ahead of the 2015 WHO recommendation for immediate ART, at a time when ART was typically delayed until CD4 counts fell. A retrospective serial study tested whether ART initiation and durable HIV suppression were associated with changes in peripheral blood TRB repertoire composition and diversity. A total of around 200 cryopreserved PBMC samples were contributed to the cohort by 30 adults with confirmed HIV infection, with samples collected serially over a mean of approximately six years (range 1-12). About two fifths of the roughly 30 participants with HIV were female. Test extractions of a monoclonal T-cell line alongside some 35 polyclonal samples showed no cross-contamination during QIAcube processing. Findings and caveats that apply to the study as a whole: Because cell numbers in pre-ART samples were limited, unsorted PBMC were profiled instead of sorted CD4+ and CD8+ T cells. Inferences about post-ART repertoire changes were limited because no data were available on ART adherence, viral resistance or therapy changes. HIV repertoires had narrower CDR3 length ranges than controls, and the network structure suggested an antigen-experienced repertoire that shifted only slightly toward naive after ART. A significant increase in TRB diversity was found to be associated with ART initiation, although TRB diversity was observed to remain significantly below that of transplant donor controls even after long-term ART. Because PBMC availability was limited, only the TCR beta chain was sequenced, with no alpha chain pairing. The samples span the years 2004 to 2017, and the ART regimens used at that time may not be as effective as current regimens. The repertoire was dominated across all time points by expanded TRB clones identified before ART initiation, although this dominance was seen to fluctuate and to decrease in many PLHIV after ART.

To be included, a participant needed at least one PBMC sample from before ART initiation plus at least two post-ART samples. All participants with HIV were treated in the United States of America. Cryopreserved samples of 1-10 million PBMC were thawed and washed before DNA extraction. At the time of the earliest PBMC sample, participants with HIV were aged between roughly 20 and 60 years. Per participant, PBMC samples came from 1-4 timepoints prior to ART initiation and 2-8 timepoints following ART initiation, for a median of 7 samples. For every participant, serial HIV viral load, CD4+ T-cell count, ART history and demographic data were obtained. Genomic DNA was extracted from unsorted PBMC with a Qiagen kit on a QIAcube, with processing performed in batches of 12 samples. About this clone: Its target antigen remains unknown. The sample holds no much larger clone one base away, and base qualities are not on file.

Ends trimmed: V by 5 bases, J by 6 bases; bases unmatched to a gene: 10. Reading from cysteine to phenylalanine, the CDR3 counts 14 amino acids. Only the CDR3 region is kept as DNA, spanning 42 bases read in frame from base 1. The germline V gene sets CDR1 to SQVTM and CDR2 to ANQGSEA. The immunoSEQ hsTCRB v3.0 assay was used at survey level resolution for TRB variable region sequencing. The targeted TRB sequencing depth was about 40,000-55,000 T-cell genomes per sample. TRB libraries were pooled and sequenced on an Illumina MiSeq using a v3 150-cycle kit. In the authors' own workflow: Analysis of repertoires was carried out in R inside a reproducible Nextflow workflow spanning QC, data transformation and analysis. LymphoSeq2, an R package for exploring AIRR-Seq data, was used to implement the custom analyses. After excluding several samples that yielded fewer than 5000 total TRB sequences, some 190 HIV repertoires remained for analysis. Among the roughly 190 retained HIV repertoires, more than 55 were collected before ART initiation and around 130 after ART initiation. Each repertoire was downsampled to 5000 TRB nucleotide sequences, and summary statistics were averaged across 100 downsampling iterations. The analysis kept only TRB sequences whose CDR3 regions were at least seven amino acids long. Diversity was assessed using a clonality score derived from Shannon entropy and using the Gini coefficient. In the repertoire networks, any two of the top 5000 CDR3 amino acid sequences were connected whenever the two sequences differed by an edit distance of one. Antigen specificity groups and MHC restriction were predicted for TRB CDR3 amino acid sequences with GLIPH2. Known CMV, EBV, HIV or tissue antigen associations were flagged by matching CDR3 amino acid sequences against VDJdb and McPAS-TCR. Pre-ART, post-ART and control groups were compared with Wilcoxon signed-rank tests and Holm-Bonferroni correction. TCRdb retrieved this table from immuneACCESS and kept in-frame rearrangements only. Not all clones are present; in checked studies, unresolved V genes account for under half, and no reason is known for the remainder. V and J calls and clone size are those listed in that table; D and trimming were worked out from the DNA. For this sample the table gives roughly 19,000 clones, of which 75% to 90% were detected only once. The ten largest clones take up around 8.9% of the sample.

This sequence was found in a woman in her thirties or forties with HIV. The chain is made from TRBV29-1 and TRBJ2-1, and TRBD2 matches 7 of the central bases. Sequenced here: unsorted PBMCs, sampled 1.2 years after starting antiretroviral therapy. In nucleotides, the sequence is TGCAGCGTTCTTTCCGGCGGGAGAAGCAATGAGCAGTTCTTC. Its product reads: CSVLSGGRSNEQFF.